The 32 T cell receptor beta chains below all came from one sample that was sequenced in a study of CD4+ T cells in melanoma. Assay: immunoSEQ multiplex PCR; the TCRdb copy retains only in-frame clones and omits some. Counted here are 10,000 to 12,000 clones, 64% occurring once; the ten biggest clones make up roughly an eighth. Material: cells from a culture (not recorded whether cultured in vitro). The receptors come from a human donor with melanoma.

This clone was picked up a small number of times. V is TRBV12-5 and J is TRBJ2-7; D not resolved. Trimming took 0 bases from V and 0 from J, leaving 9 bases between them. Germline V gene data show CDR1 as LGHNT and CDR2 as FRNRAP. CDR3 size: 15 residues. The CDR3 region has the DNA TGTGCTAGTGGTTTGGTGGCAGGCCGCTCCTACGAGCAGTACTTC. Residues: CASGLVAGRSYEQYF.

This clone has just a few counts. The germline gene is not matched at one end of the junction; a read error may be the cause. This chain joins TRBV5-1 and TRBJ2-6; D unclear. Germline values: CDR1 SGHRS, CDR2 YFSETQ. CDR3 length: 14 residues. CDR3 nucleotides: TGCGCCAGCACCTTGGGGTCTGGGGCCAACGTCCTGACTTTC. Amino acids: CASTLGSGANVLTF.

J is TRBJ2-6 and V is TRBV28; D possibly uses TRBD1 or TRBD2 (5 bases each). This CDR3 has 15 residues. CDR1 and CDR2 (germline): MDHEN, SYDVKM. V dropped 3 bases and J dropped 2 bases, with 8 bases sitting between them. CDR3 sequence (DNA): TGTGCCAGCAGTTTCCAGGGAGCTGGGGCCAACGTCCTGACTTTC. The encoded protein is CASSFQGAGANVLTF.

The gene calls are TRBV27 and TRBJ2-3; perhaps TRBD2 as D (5 bases). Trimming took off 5 bases at V and 2 bases at J, with 17 bases between the two ends. CDR1 is MNHEY, CDR2 SMNVEV, per germline (reference sequence). This CDR3 contains 16 residues. The CDR3 reads CASSPRRGLTTDTQYF. Here the CDR3 DNA reads TGTGCCAGCAGTCCCCGGCGAGGGCTAACCACAGATACGCAGTATTTT.

This clone was counted only a few times. The rearrangement joins TRBV5-4 to TRBJ2-5, with 10 bases fitting TRBD2. The germline V gene encodes CDR1 SGHNT and CDR2 YYREEE (reference sequence). Trimming removed 4 bases from V and 0 bases from J; junction bases left unmatched: 6. CDR3 length: 16 residues. The CDR3, as DNA: TGTGCCAGCAGCCAAGGGACTAGCGCGTACCAAGAGACCCAGTACTTC. Its translation is CASSQGTSAYQETQYF. Full variable domain (rest looked up from reference TRBV5-4 and TRBJ2-5): ETGVTQSPTHLIKTRGQQVTLRCSSQSGHNTVSWYQQALGQGPQFIFQYYREEENGRGNFPPRFSGLQFPNYSSELNVNALELDDSALYLCASSQGTSAYQETQYFGPGTRLLVL.

This clone was seen a handful of times. The rearrangement uses TRBV6-5 and TRBJ2-1; 11 bases are a match to TRBD1. The CDR3 has 15 amino acids. The J segment lost 8 bases and the V segment lost 5 bases, leaving 8 bases of the junction unmatched. Looked up from germline, CDR1 is MNHEY and CDR2 is SVGAGI. The CDR3 region is CASSPFWTGGYEQFF. DNA of the CDR3: TGTGCCAGCAGTCCATTTTGGACAGGGGGCTATGAGCAGTTCTTC.

The chain has TRBV6-6 and TRBJ1-1; D not resolved. The CDR3 is 13 amino acids. Germline CDR1 reads MNHNY; CDR2 reads SVGAGI (reference sequence). The V and J ends lost 6 bases and 6 bases respectively, with 14 bases between them. The CDR3 DNA reads TGTGCCAGCAGATCGAGGGATGCAGCTGAAGCTTTCTTT. It codes for CASRSRDAAEAFF.

This clone has a handful of counts. The chain combines TRBV6-6 with TRBJ1-5, with no clear D. The CDR3 runs 13 residues. CDR1 MNHNY and CDR2 SVGAGI come from the germline V gene (reference sequence). Trimming left V 1 base short and J 6 bases short, with 7 bases between. In DNA form, the CDR3 reads TGTGCCAGCAGTTACTTCTCGGGTCAGCCCCAGCATTTT. Translating gives CASSYFSGQPQHF.

The rearrangement links TRBV2 to TRBJ2-4; 10 nucleotides agree with TRBD1. The CDR3 length is 17 residues. V trimming: 5 bases; J trimming: 2 bases; junction bases outside the gene matches: 9. Germline loops: CDR1 SNHLY, CDR2 FYNNEI. CDR3 bases: TGTGCCAGCAGTTATCCCCGGGACAGGGGAACCAAAAACATTCAGTACTTC. Encoded protein: CASSYPRDRGTKNIQYF.

The chain carries TRBV5-4 and TRBJ1-1; the match to TRBD1 covers 8 bases. Germline values: CDR1 SGHNT, CDR2 YYREEE (reference sequence). The CDR3 loop spans 15 amino acids. V dropped 2 bases and J dropped 5; count of bases not matched to a gene: 8. In DNA, the CDR3 is TGTGCCAGCAGCTTAGCAGGGGGCGCCGGTACTGAAGCTTTCTTT. Residues: CASSLAGGAGTEAFF.

The V gene is TRBV7-3, the J gene TRBJ2-3; weak D call: TRBD1 (6 bases). The germline gives CDR1 SGHTA, CDR2 FQGTGA. V lost 2 bases and J lost 2, with 14 bases in between. The CDR3 is made up of 16 amino acids. CDR3 loop: CASSLGQGQNTDTQYF. The CDR3, as DNA: TGTGCCAGCAGCTTAGGTCAGGGGCAGAACACAGATACGCAGTATTTT.

V gene TRBV2 combines with J gene TRBJ1-5; the D gene is possibly TRBD1 (6 bases). This CDR3 comprises 14 residues. The germline V gene has CDR1 SNHLY and CDR2 FYNNEI. Trimming removed 8 bases from V and 1 base from J, with 12 bases in between. CDR3 sequence: CASGRGLSNQPQHF. In DNA form, the CDR3 reads TGTGCCAGCGGCAGGGGCTTGAGCAATCAGCCCCAGCATTTT.

The sample holds one count of this clone. The rearrangement links TRBV19 to TRBJ1-1, with no clear D. CDR1 LNHDA and CDR2 SQIVND come from the germline V gene (reference sequence). V was clipped by 5 bases and J by 0 bases, with 19 bases between them. This CDR3 contains 17 residues. DNA of the CDR3: TGTGCCAGTAGTCCCGGCCGGGGAGGAGGTATGAACACTGAAGCTTTCTTT. Encoded protein: CASSPGRGGGMNTEAFF.

The chain couples TRBV29-1 to TRBJ1-6; D is perhaps TRBD1 (6 bases). Germline V lookup: CDR1 SQVTM, CDR2 ANQGSEA. This CDR3 has 14 amino acids. With 4 bases removed from V and 7 bases from J, the gap between germline ends came to 14 bases. This CDR3 is CSVGLGGHNSPLHF. CDR3 DNA sequence: TGCAGCGTTGGGCTCGGGGGGCACAATTCACCCCTCCACTTT. The full variable domain, in which reference TRBV29-1 and TRBJ1-6 provide the parts outside the CDR3, is SAVISQKPSRDICQRGTSLTIQCQVDSQVTMMFWYRQQPGQSLTLIATANQGSEATYESGFVIDKFPISRPNLTFSTLTVSNMSPEDSSIYLCSVGLGGHNSPLHFGNGTRLTVT.

This chain connects TRBV6-1 to TRBJ1-2; possibly TRBD1 for D (5 bases). This CDR3 comprises 14 residues. V lost 8 bases to trimming and J lost 2 bases, with 15 bases between them. CDR1 is MNHNS and CDR2 is SASEGT in the germline V gene. CDR3 residues: CASGSSGGNYGYTF. DNA of the CDR3: TGTGCCAGCGGAAGCTCCGGGGGAAACTATGGCTACACCTTC.

The chain recombines TRBV10-3 with TRBJ2-2; D may be TRBD1 or TRBD2 (5 bases each). The ends were cut back, 5 bases at V and 5 bases at J, with 9 bases in the middle. Germline values: CDR1 ENHRY, CDR2 SYGVKD. The length of the CDR3 is 13 residues. In DNA, the CDR3 is TGTGCCATCAGTTGGGGGTTAACCGGGGAGCTGTTTTTT. This gives the protein CAISWGLTGELFF.

The chain uses TRBV9 and TRBJ1-2; D call uncertain. CDR3 size: 15 residues. Germline values: CDR1 SGDLS, CDR2 YYNGEE. Between the trimmed V and J ends, which lost 3 bases and 8 bases, there was a span of 20 bases. The CDR3: CASSAFSSGATGYTF. CDR3 DNA: TGTGCCAGCAGCGCCTTTTCATCGGGCGCTACCGGCTACACCTTC.

The chain couples TRBV6-1 to TRBJ2-7, with unresolved D. Germline V CDR1 and CDR2: MNHNS, SASEGT. The CDR3 runs to 18 residues. V was trimmed by 0 bases and J by 0 bases, leaving 18 bases between them. The CDR3 here is CASSEAPRLFRGSYEQYF. DNA of the CDR3: TGTGCCAGCAGTGAAGCTCCCCGGCTCTTCCGTGGCTCCTACGAGCAGTACTTC.

This chain links TRBV10-3 with TRBJ2-5; 8 bases map to TRBD1. The germline gives CDR1 ENHRY, CDR2 SYGVKD. Losses at the gene ends were 5 bases for V and 4 bases for J; bases not matched to a gene: 3. This CDR3 region has 13 residues. Written as DNA, the CDR3 is TGTGCCATCAGTCGGACAGGGACAGAGACCCAGTACTTC. It yields the protein CAISRTGTETQYF.

The V gene is TRBV19, the J gene TRBJ1-6, with no clear D. V was trimmed by 6 bases and J by 10 bases, leaving 10 bases between them. This CDR3 spans 12 amino acids. Germline V gene lookup returns CDR1 LNHDA and CDR2 SQIVND (reference sequence). This CDR3 is CASRKDFSPLHF. For the CDR3, the DNA is TGTGCCAGTAGGAAAGATTTCTCACCCCTCCACTTT.

The chain joins TRBV30 to TRBJ1-2; tentative D call: TRBD1 (5 bases). Germline assignment: CDR1 GTSNPN and CDR2 SVGIG (reference sequence). The V end was cut by 0 bases, the J end by 11 bases, with 10 bases between. This CDR3 is 11 amino acids long. The CDR3 DNA follows: TGTGCCTGGAGTGTAGGGGCCCGATACACCTTC. Translation: CAWSVGARYTF. The full variable domain, completed using reference TRBV30 and TRBJ1-2, is SQTIHQWPATLVQPVGSPLSLECTVEGTSNPNLYWYRQAAGRGLQLLFYSVGIGQISSEVPQNLSASRPQDRQFILSSKKLLLSDSGFYLCAWSVGARYTFGSGTRLTVV.

V usage is TRBV5-1 and J usage is TRBJ2-7; the D call may be TRBD1 or TRBD2 (5 bases each). CDR1 and CDR2 (germline): SGHRS, YFSETQ. V lost 0 bases, J lost 3 bases, and 10 bases lay in between. The CDR3 is 14 amino acids. The CDR3, as DNA: TGCGCCAGCAGCTTGGGGGGCGCGGGCTACGAGCAGTACTTC. Translating gives CASSLGGAGYEQYF. Filled out from reference TRBV5-1 and TRBJ2-7, the complete variable domain reads KAGVTQTPRYLIKTRGQQVTLSCSPISGHRSVSWYQQTPGQGLQFLFEYFSETQRNKGNFPGRFSGRQFSNSRSEMNVSTLELGDSALYLCASSLGGAGYEQYFGPGTRLTVT.

CDR3 in amino acids: CASSKKGEVRYEQYF. The CDR3, as DNA: TGTGCCAGCAGCAAAAAAGGGGAGGTGCGGTACGAGCAGTACTTC. The chain recombines TRBV21-1 with TRBJ2-7; TRBD2, as called in the table, went unchecked against the DNA. TRBV21-1 is deemed a pseudogene. This CDR3 has 15 residues.

The V call is TRBV5-4, the J call TRBJ2-1, with 8 positions matching TRBD1. The V and J ends lost 4 bases and 6 bases, in that order; junction bases with no gene match: 6. The CDR3 loop spans 14 amino acids. Germline CDR1 is SGHNT and CDR2 is YYREEE (reference sequence). The CDR3 nucleotides read TGTGCCAGCAGCCCTCGGACAGGGCGCAATGAGCAGTTCTTC. This gives the protein CASSPRTGRNEQFF.

The chain carries TRBV7-9 and TRBJ1-3; 7 bases fit TRBD1. V dropped 8 bases and J dropped 2; count of bases not matched to a gene: 3. CDR1 SEHNR and CDR2 FQNEAQ come from the germline V gene (reference sequence). This CDR3 contains 13 residues. The CDR3 DNA reads TGTGCCAGCTCAGGGGGGGCTGGAAACACCATATATTTT. Protein product: CASSGGAGNTIYF.

The chain employs TRBV19 and TRBJ2-5; tentative D call: TRBD1 (6 bases). Germline CDR1 is LNHDA and CDR2 is SQIVND (reference sequence). Trimming removed 5 bases from V and 4 bases from J, with 14 bases in between. CDR3 length equals 14 residues. CDR3 in amino acids: CASSGTGSPETQYF. The CDR3, as DNA: TGTGCCAGTAGTGGAACAGGGTCGCCAGAGACCCAGTACTTC.

The chain employs TRBV4-1 and TRBJ1-2, with 8 bases aligning to TRBD1. The CDR3 extends over 15 amino acids. J was trimmed by 7 bases and V by 5 bases; bases with no gene match: 12. The germline V gene has CDR1 MGHRA and CDR2 YSYEKL. CDR3 protein: CASSKWTGQAFGYTF. The CDR3 region has the DNA TGCGCCAGCAGCAAATGGACAGGGCAGGCCTTTGGCTACACCTTC.

This clone has a handful of counts. The rearrangement links TRBV5-4 to TRBJ2-7; 12 bases are a match to TRBD1. J gave up 7 bases and V 4 bases, and 9 bases lay outside the gene matches. The CDR3 runs to 15 residues. From germline, CDR1 is SGHNT and CDR2 YYREEE (reference sequence). The CDR3 is CASSQGTGGPREQYF. In nucleotides, the CDR3 is TGTGCCAGCAGCCAAGGGACAGGGGGCCCACGAGAGCAGTACTTC.

This clone was found a few times. The chain recombines TRBV6-6 with TRBJ1-4, with 9 bases matching TRBD1. V was pared by 4 bases and J by 6 bases, with 9 bases of the junction left unmatched. Germline V lookup: CDR1 MNHNY, CDR2 SVGAGI (reference sequence). The CDR3 has 16 amino acids. CDR3 amino acids: CASSSGTGLKYEKLFF. DNA for the CDR3: TGTGCCAGCAGTTCCGGGACAGGGTTAAAATATGAAAAACTGTTTTTT.

This clone has just one count. The chain couples TRBV7-8 to TRBJ1-1; 10 positions agree with TRBD1. The germline CDR1 and CDR2 sequences are SGHVS and FQNEAQ. The CDR3 totals 13 residues. The junction had 1 base not matched to a gene; V was cut back by 5 bases and J by 4 bases. The CDR3 region is CASSRDRGTEAFF. CDR3 coding DNA: TGTGCCAGCAGCCGGGACAGGGGCACTGAAGCTTTCTTT.

The chain employs TRBV9 and TRBJ1-3; D gene uncertain. With 4 bases removed from V and 0 bases from J, the gap between germline ends came to 11 bases. The CDR3 has 15 residues. Germline assignment: CDR1 SGDLS and CDR2 YYNGEE. In DNA, the CDR3 is TGTGCCAGCAGCTCGGGTTCGGGCTCTGGAAACACCATATATTTT. Residues: CASSSGSGSGNTIYF.

V and J are TRBV30 and TRBJ2-1; D perhaps matches TRBD2 (7 bases). V lost 8 bases, J lost 4 bases, and 12 bases lay in between. The germline CDR1 and CDR2 sequences are GTSNPN and SVGIG (reference sequence). This CDR3 has 12 amino acids. CDR3 nucleotides: TGTGCCGGGGGGGGCCCTTACAATGAGCAGTTCTTC. This gives the protein CAGGGPYNEQFF.